The source of this T cell receptor (beta chain) is a study of cytomegalovirus exposure and HLA in healthy donors. This PCR relied on a set of 60 Vbeta primers and 13 Jbeta primers. Profiled with immunoSEQ multiplex PCR; TCRdb holds only in-frame clones, not every one. The table lists 140,000 to 150,000 clones, 75% of them singletons, with 6.5% to 9% in the top ten. General observations from the study: The classifier, whose performance was assessed in both the original and validation cohorts, reportedly diagnosed cytomegalovirus status with high specificity and sensitivity. Solely CMV serostatus was available to characterize immune exposure. Apparent HLA restriction characterized most CMV-associated TCR beta chains in a later analysis. Associated with cytomegalovirus, according to the listing, were around 160 TCR beta chains.

V lost 6 bases and J lost 9; bases outside the gene matches: 6. This CDR3 spans 14 amino acids. Germline values: CDR1 LNHNV, CDR2 YYDKDF (reference sequence). Notes on this clone: Its target is unknown.

This sequence originates from a man aged 25 to 40 in good health and CMV-seronegative. The chain links TRBV15 to TRBJ1-6, with 9 bases lining up with TRBD1. Sequenced material: PBMCs. The chain's CDR3 is CATRSGDRVSPLHF. Here the CDR3 DNA reads TGTGCCACCAGAAGCGGGGACAGGGTTTCACCCCTCCACTTT.